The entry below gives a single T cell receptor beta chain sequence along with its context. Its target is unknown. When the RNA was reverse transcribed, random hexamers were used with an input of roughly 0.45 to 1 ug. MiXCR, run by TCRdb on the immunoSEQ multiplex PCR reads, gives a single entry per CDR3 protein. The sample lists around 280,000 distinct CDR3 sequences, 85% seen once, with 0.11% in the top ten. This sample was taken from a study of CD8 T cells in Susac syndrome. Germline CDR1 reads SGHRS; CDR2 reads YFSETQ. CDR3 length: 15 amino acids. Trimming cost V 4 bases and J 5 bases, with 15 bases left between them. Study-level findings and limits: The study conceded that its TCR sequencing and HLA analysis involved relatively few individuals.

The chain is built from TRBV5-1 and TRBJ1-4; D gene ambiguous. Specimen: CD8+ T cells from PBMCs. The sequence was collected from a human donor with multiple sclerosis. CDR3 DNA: TGCGCCAGCAGCGGCGGACGGACCGTAAATGAAAAACTGTTTTTT. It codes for CASSGGRTVNEKLFF.